This passage covers 8 T cell receptor beta chains from one sample sequenced in a study of CD8 T cells in ankylosing spondylitis. TCRdb analysed the 5' RACE reads with MiXCR anew, one entry per CDR3 protein. The sample comprises more than 150,000 distinct CDR3 sequences, 10% to 15% of which are singletons, and roughly 9.6% rests with the top ten. The sequencing input was blood, either unsorted or a sorted T cell fraction (not recorded which). Source of these receptors: a female donor with ankylosing spondylitis or in good health (not recorded which).

V and J are TRBV28 and TRBJ1-2, with D perhaps matching TRBD1 (6 bases). The CDR3 runs to 14 residues. V was pared by 2 bases and J by 1 base, with 8 bases between. The germline gives CDR1 MDHEN, CDR2 SYDVKM. The CDR3 loop is CASSLVDSNYGYTF. CDR3 nucleotide sequence: TGTGCCAGCAGTTTAGTGGACAGTAACTATGGCTACACCTTC.

Ten or more counts support this clonotype. This rearrangement joins TRBV20-1 to TRBJ1-1; D ambiguous. Germline V gene data show CDR1 as DFQATT and CDR2 as SNEGSKA (reference sequence). The ends were cut back, 0 bases at V and 6 bases at J, with 20 bases in the middle. CDR3 length: 16 residues. The CDR3 reads CSARDLGSGKVAEAFF. In nucleotides, the CDR3 is TGCAGTGCTAGAGACCTAGGTTCGGGTAAAGTAGCTGAAGCTTTCTTT.

Ten or more counts support this clonotype. V is TRBV24-1 and J is TRBJ1-5; possible D gene TRBD1, 5 bases. Germline CDR1 is KGHDR and CDR2 is SFDVKD. This CDR3 has 14 residues. The ends were cut back, 5 bases at V and 5 bases at J, with 12 bases in the middle. The CDR3 nucleotides are TGTGCCACCAGTGCGGGGACCGAGTATCAGCCCCAGCATTTT. This codes for CATSAGTEYQPQHF.

Ten or more counts support this clonotype. The CDR3, as DNA: TGCGCCAGCAGTAGGGATGGGAGACAGGGGCAGCACGAGCAGTACTTC. Residues: CASSRDGRQGQHEQYF. The J gene is TRBJ2-7, the V gene TRBV5-1, with TRBD1 identical over 8 bases. Germline V gives CDR1 SGHRS, CDR2 YFSETQ. J lost 5 bases, V lost 5 bases, and 15 bases had no gene match. CDR3 length equals 16 residues.

This clonotype has a count of ten or more. This rearrangement joins TRBV11-2 to TRBJ1-1, with TRBD1 identical over 8 bases. The length of the CDR3 is 15 residues. The germline V gene encodes CDR1 SGHAT and CDR2 FQNNGV. V dropped 7 bases and J dropped 0; count of bases not matched to a gene: 7. This chain's CDR3 is CASTLAGGLNTEAFF. The CDR3 DNA reads as TGTGCCAGCACGCTGGCAGGGGGCCTGAACACTGAAGCTTTCTTT.

This clonotype was picked up one time. This may be a read error: a much more frequent sequence differs by one nucleotide. The V call is TRBV27, the J call TRBJ2-3; D gene unclear. Germline values: CDR1 MNHEY, CDR2 SMNVEV (reference sequence). This CDR3 is built from 14 residues. CDR3 in DNA: TGTCCCAGCAGTTTAGGCTTGGCCCTAGATACGCAGTATTTT. Translation: CPSSLGLALDTQYF.

The chain carries TRBV6-2 or TRBV6-3 and TRBJ2-3; D is perhaps TRBD2 (7 bases). CDR3 size: 20 residues. Germline CDR1 reads MNHEY; CDR2 reads SVGEGT. Trimming took off 4 bases at V and 0 bases at J, with 26 bases between the two ends. Written as DNA, the CDR3 is TGTGCCAGCAGTTCTATTCACCCTCTAGGGGGGGGCCTAAGCACAGATACGCAGTATTTT. Residues: CASSSIHPLGGGLSTDTQYF.

This clonotype was seen many times. This sequence joins TRBV6-6 and TRBJ1-1; the D is unclear. The CDR3 contains 13 residues. In germline, CDR1 is MNHNY, CDR2 SVGAGI (reference sequence). Trimming removed 7 bases at V and 0 bases at J, with 9 bases between. The CDR3 sequence: CASKGDLNTEAFF. The CDR3 coding sequence is TGTGCCAGCAAGGGCGACTTGAACACTGAAGCTTTCTTT.